Listed here are 13 T cell receptor beta chains from one sample, sequenced in a study of cytomegalovirus exposure and HLA in healthy donors. The PCR employed 60 Vbeta primers together with 13 Jbeta primers. TCRdb's table, derived via immunoSEQ multiplex PCR, lists solely in-frame clones and lacks some. The sample holds fewer than 150,000 clones; about 75% are singletons and the top ten take roughly 30%. The sequenced sample was PBMCs. These receptors came from a man in his 60s in good health and CMV-seropositive.

This rearrangement joins TRBV28 to TRBJ2-2; perhaps TRBD2 as D (6 bases). Germline V gene sequence: CDR1 MDHEN, CDR2 SYDVKM. The CDR3 extends over 15 amino acids. The germline V and J ends were trimmed by 5 bases and 10 bases, with 20 bases remaining between them. The CDR3 nucleotides are TGTGCCAGCAGTAGGAGGGGCGGGTGGCTTTCGGAGCTGTTTTTT. It encodes CASSRRGGWLSELFF.

The CDR3 region has the DNA TGTGCCAGCAGCTTAGTCGGGACAACCTACAATGAGCAGTTCTTC. Protein sequence: CASSLVGTTYNEQFF. The chain recombines TRBV7-3 with TRBJ2-1; a possible D gene is TRBD1 (6 bases). The CDR3 has 15 amino acids. Trimming pared 2 bases from V and 2 bases from J, leaving 10 bases between. Germline-derived CDR1 and CDR2 are SGHTA and FQGTGA.

The chain is built from TRBV6-1 and TRBJ1-2; a weak D match, TRBD1 (6 bases). The CDR3 loop spans 14 amino acids. The V gene lost 0 bases and the J gene lost 5 bases, with 10 bases spanning the gap. The germline CDR1 and CDR2 sequences are MNHNS and SASEGT. Written as DNA, the CDR3 is TGTGCCAGCAGTGAAGCAGGGGGATTATATGGCTACACCTTC. Residues: CASSEAGGLYGYTF.

CDR3 DNA sequence: TGTGCCAGCAGAGACTCCTACACTGAAGCTTTCTTT. Translating it yields CASRDSYTEAFF. The chain has TRBV2 and TRBJ1-1; D not certain. Germline lookup yields CDR1 SNHLY and CDR2 FYNNEI. This CDR3 is 12 amino acids long. V was clipped by 6 bases and J by 3 bases, with 8 bases between them.

Only a few counts were recorded for this clone. This rearrangement joins TRBV5-4 to TRBJ1-2; no definite D call. The V gene's germline CDR1 is SGHNT and CDR2 YYREEE (reference sequence). The CDR3 runs 11 residues. V shed 2 bases and J shed 4 bases, with 3 bases lying between them. DNA for the CDR3: TGTGCCAGCAGCTTTAGCTATGGCTACACCTTC. Its translation: CASSFSYGYTF.

The V gene is TRBV5-8, the J gene TRBJ1-1; a possible D gene is TRBD1 (6 bases). Trimming stripped 9 bases from V and 5 bases from J, with 20 bases between. CDR1 is SGHTS, CDR2 YDEGEE, per germline. This CDR3 region has 14 residues. The CDR3 region has the DNA TGTGCCACCCCCTCCCGCAGGGGAGTTACTGAAGCTTTCTTT. Translation: CATPSRRGVTEAFF.

This CDR3 is CASSLNSYSYEQYF. The CDR3 bases are TGTGCCAGCAGTTTAAACAGTTACTCCTACGAGCAGTACTTC. V is TRBV27 and J is TRBJ2-7; D gene unclear. In germline, CDR1 is MNHEY, CDR2 SMNVEV (reference sequence). V was cut by 2 bases and J by 0 bases, with 8 bases left in between. The CDR3 extends over 14 amino acids.

The chain joins TRBV20-1 to TRBJ1-2, with D unresolved. The germline V gene has CDR1 DFQATT and CDR2 SNEGSKA (reference sequence). Trimming stripped 6 bases from V and 5 bases from J, with 10 bases between. This CDR3 comprises 11 residues. CDR3 sequence: CSASSVYGYTF. As DNA, the CDR3 is TGCAGTGCGTCGTCAGTATATGGCTACACCTTC.

The rearrangement uses TRBV27 and TRBJ2-3; D call uncertain. V was pared by 6 bases and J by 3 bases, with 10 bases between. Per germline, CDR1 MNHEY and CDR2 SMNVEV (reference sequence). This CDR3 region has 13 residues. Written as DNA, the CDR3 is TGTGCCAGCAGCTTTTGGGCGACAGATACGCAGTATTTT. Protein sequence: CASSFWATDTQYF.

In DNA, the CDR3 is TGCGCCAGCAGCTTGAAGGGACAGGCGACCTGGGCTTTCTTT. It codes for CASSLKGQATWAFF. The chain carries TRBV5-1 and TRBJ1-1, with 8 bases identical to TRBD1. There are 14 residues in the CDR3. Germline CDR1 reads SGHRS; CDR2 reads YFSETQ. Trimming took 1 base from V and 11 from J; bases not matched to a gene: 10.

The rearrangement joins TRBV28 to TRBJ1-2, with TRBD1 matching over 9 bases. The CDR3 consists of 16 residues. The V segment lost 3 bases and the J segment 0 bases; nucleotides outside the gene matches: 5. Germline loops: CDR1 MDHEN, CDR2 SYDVKM. In nucleotides, the CDR3 is TGTGCCAGCAGTTTGTTAGGACAGGGGACTAACTATGGCTACACCTTC. Its translation: CASSLLGQGTNYGYTF.

This clone has just a few counts. The genes are TRBV9 and TRBJ1-2; D is possibly TRBD1 (5 bases). The CDR3 spans 13 residues. Germline CDR1 reads SGDLS; CDR2 reads YYNGEE. Trimming pared 8 bases from V and 0 bases from J, leaving 11 bases between. CDR3 nucleotides: TGTGCCAGAGGGGAGGGGACTAACTATGGCTACACCTTC. This gives the protein CARGEGTNYGYTF.

The rearrangement joins TRBV7-3 to TRBJ2-1; tentatively, D is TRBD2 (6 bases). CDR3 length equals 14 residues. The germline gives CDR1 SGHTA, CDR2 FQGTGA. V lost 5 bases, J lost 9 bases, and 17 bases lay in between. CDR3 nucleotides: TGTGCCAGCAGCCGGGACTTGGGTTACCGTGAGCAGTTCTTC. It codes for CASSRDLGYREQFF.